The clone carrying this TCR beta chain was found a few times. The antigen remains undetermined. This sample was included in a study of early T cells in non-severe SARS-CoV-2 infection. Study information: From unsorted whole blood, bulk RNA was sequenced, and the chains remained unpaired. Study observations and caveats: Using VDJdb, the matching emphasized anti-spike CD8 responses while missing private and CD4 specificities.

Attachment of unique molecular identifiers was made to individual cDNA molecules. TCRdb independently ran MiXCR on the 5' RACE reads; one entry per CDR3 protein. This table holds roughly 100,000 distinct CDR3 sequences, about 12% found once. The germline gives CDR1 SGHDN, CDR2 FVKESK. The ends were cut back, 4 bases at V and 0 bases at J, with 18 bases in the middle. This CDR3 is 17 amino acids long. The J gene is TRBJ1-1, the V gene TRBV14; D perhaps matches TRBD1 (6 bases). This TCR was recovered from an adult who was a healthcare worker with PCR-confirmed SARS-CoV-2 infection or an uninfected control (not recorded which). This sample comprised whole blood, obtained at baseline. CDR3 coding DNA: TGTGCCAGCAGCCCCCCCTATGGAACAGGGATGAACACTGAAGCTTTCTTT. Translated: CASSPPYGTGMNTEAFF. Full variable domain (remainder filled in from reference TRBV14 and TRBJ1-1): EAGVTQFPSHSVIEKGQTVTLRCDPISGHDNLYWYRRVMGKEIKFLLHFVKESKQDESGMPNNRFLAERTGGTYSTLKVQPAELEDSGVYFCASSPPYGTGMNTEAFFGQGTRLTVV.